This record covers a single T cell receptor beta chain. This specimen comes from a study of blood T cell repertoires in COVID-19. Across the whole study: Samples of COVID-19 (acute and convalescent) were obtained from the United States, Italy and Spain. The analysed material was cDNA or gDNA that came from T cells, B-cell-depleted T cells, or PBMCs.

Germline lookup yields CDR1 SGHRS and CDR2 YFSETQ. The V and J ends lost 4 bases and 10 bases, in that order; junction bases with no gene match: 5. This CDR3 spans 12 amino acids. In the source study's methods: Amplification of reference gene primers was used by the study to estimate nucleated cell counts. The repertoire was sequenced with immunoSEQ multiplex PCR; TCRdb's copy has only in-frame clones and lacks some. V, J and clone size reflect that table, while D and trimming were determined from the DNA. The table includes some 120,000 clones, around 87% detected once. The chain couples TRBV5-1 to TRBJ2-1; 7 bases map to TRBD1. The TCR sequence derives from a woman aged 55-70 years with acute or convalescent COVID-19. Sequenced input: peripheral blood. Here the CDR3 DNA reads TGCGCCAGCAGCCCTAGGACAGGCGAGCAGTTCTTC. Translation gives CASSPRTGEQFF.